These 13 T cell receptor beta chains were all obtained from the same sample, sequenced in a study of cytomegalovirus exposure and HLA in healthy donors. It was with 60 Vbeta and 13 Jbeta primers that the PCR ran. Profiled with immunoSEQ multiplex PCR; TCRdb holds only in-frame clones, not every one. The sample lists some 100,000 clones, about 70% occurring once. The sample was PBMCs. The receptor set was obtained from a woman younger than 35 in good health and CMV-seropositive.

The chain employs TRBV29-1 and TRBJ2-5; a weak D match, TRBD1 (6 bases). CDR1 and CDR2 (germline): SQVTM, ANQGSEA. CDR3 size: 13 residues. The V gene lost 4 bases and the J gene lost 1 base, with 10 bases spanning the gap. The CDR3 DNA follows: TGCAGCGTTGGACAGGCGAGCCAAGAGACCCAGTACTTC. Its protein product is CSVGQASQETQYF.

The genes are TRBV7-2 and TRBJ1-1; D is unclear. V was clipped by 5 bases and J by 5 bases, with 12 bases between them. The CDR3 is 13 amino acids. The germline CDR1 and CDR2 sequences are SGHTA and FQGNSA. CDR3: CASSVNSGTEAFF. CDR3 nucleotides: TGTGCCAGCAGCGTAAACAGTGGAACTGAAGCTTTCTTT.

The chain joins TRBV6-5 to TRBJ2-7; 13 bases map to TRBD2. Germline CDR1 and CDR2: MNHEY and SVGAGI. The V gene end was trimmed by 0 bases and the J gene end by 7 bases; junction bases not matched to a gene: 6. The CDR3 runs to 16 residues. CDR3 bases: TGTGCCAGCAGTTACTCCGGACTAGCGGGAGCATATGAGCAGTACTTC. Protein: CASSYSGLAGAYEQYF.

This clone was recorded only once. The V call is TRBV7-3, the J call TRBJ2-2, with 7 bases fitting TRBD1. From germline, CDR1 is SGHTA and CDR2 FQGTGA. Trimming cost V 5 bases and J 3 bases; bases outside gene matches: 3. The CDR3 is 14 amino acids. CDR3 sequence reads: CASSLDRDTGELFF. The CDR3 DNA is TGTGCCAGCAGCCTTGACAGGGACACCGGGGAGCTGTTTTTT.

As concerns this clone: Other nucleotide sequences in the sample specify the same CDR3. This rearrangement joins TRBV6-1 to TRBJ1-5; 8 nucleotides match TRBD1. Germline V gives CDR1 MNHNS, CDR2 SASEGT. The CDR3 has 14 amino acids. The ends lost 6 bases at V and 5 bases at J; junction bases unmatched: 6. In DNA form, the CDR3 reads TGTGCCAGCAGCCGGACAGGGAGGGATCAGCCCCAGCATTTT. Amino acid sequence: CASSRTGRDQPQHF.

The chain carries TRBV19 and TRBJ2-5; possibly TRBD1 for D (5 bases). This CDR3 contains 16 residues. The germline V and J ends were trimmed by 4 bases and 2 bases, with 17 bases remaining between them. In germline, CDR1 is LNHDA, CDR2 SQIVND (reference sequence). This chain's CDR3 is CASSTDTAAVQETQYF. The DNA of the CDR3 is TGTGCCAGTAGTACGGACACGGCGGCAGTTCAAGAGACCCAGTACTTC.

The chain couples TRBV30 to TRBJ1-3; TRBD1 is a possible D gene (5 bases). This CDR3 has 14 amino acids. Trimming shortened V by 0 bases and J by 7 bases, and 13 bases separated the two germline ends. Germline V CDR1 and CDR2: GTSNPN, SVGIG (reference sequence). CDR3 DNA: TGTGCCTGGAGTGTAGGTGGGACTCGGAACACCATATATTTT. Encoded protein: CAWSVGGTRNTIYF.

The rearrangement joins TRBV19 to TRBJ2-3; D is undetermined. The CDR3 extends over 11 amino acids. Germline values: CDR1 LNHDA, CDR2 SQIVND (reference sequence). V lost 7 bases and J lost 6, with 8 bases in between. DNA of the CDR3: TGTGCCAGTACTACCTCGGATACGCAGTATTTT. This encodes CASTTSDTQYF.

The chain combines TRBV6-5 with TRBJ2-6, with D possibly being TRBD1 (5 bases). CDR3 size: 15 residues. The germline CDR1 and CDR2 sequences are MNHEY and SVGAGI. The germline V and J ends were trimmed by 5 bases and 1 base, with 9 bases remaining between them. CDR3 protein: CASSPGISGANVLTF. The CDR3 DNA is TGTGCCAGCAGTCCAGGGATATCTGGGGCCAACGTCCTGACTTTC.

This clone was detected once. CDR3 sequence: CATSRAPLFDSLGEKLFF. The CDR3 nucleotides are TGTGCCACCAGCAGAGCTCCCTTATTTGACAGCCTGGGGGAAAAACTGTTTTTT. The chain links TRBV15 to TRBJ1-4, with D maybe TRBD1 (5 bases). CDR1 and CDR2 from the germline V gene are LNHNV and YYDKDF (reference sequence). The CDR3 has 18 amino acids. The V end lost 1 base, the J end lost 8 bases, and 23 bases lay between the germline ends.

The chain carries TRBV2 and TRBJ2-5; 13 bases map to TRBD2. The J call is uncertain, as TRBJ2-7 better fits the DNA end. CDR3 length: 14 residues. Germline loops: CDR1 SNHLY, CDR2 FYNNEI. CDR3 amino acids: CARGGLAGVDEQYF. The CDR3 bases are TGTGCCAGGGGTGGACTAGCGGGAGTCGACGAGCAGTACTTC.

J is TRBJ2-7 and V is TRBV27, with 7 nucleotides matching TRBD1. The CDR3 sequence is 14 residues long. The germline V gene has CDR1 MNHEY and CDR2 SMNVEV (reference sequence). V gave up 4 bases and J gave up 2 bases; unmatched junction bases: 5. As DNA, the CDR3 is TGTGCCAGCAGTTGGGCCGGGACAGCCTACGAGCAGTACTTC. This translates into CASSWAGTAYEQYF.

This clone was found once. The rearrangement joins TRBV6-4 to TRBJ2-1; maybe TRBD2 (6 bases). This CDR3 contains 15 residues. Germline CDR1 reads MRHNA; CDR2 reads SNTAGT. Deletions cut 3 bases from V and 2 bases from J, with 11 bases between. The CDR3 sequence is CASSEEGEAYNEQFF. In nucleotides, the CDR3 is TGTGCCAGCAGTGAGGAGGGAGAGGCCTACAATGAGCAGTTCTTC.